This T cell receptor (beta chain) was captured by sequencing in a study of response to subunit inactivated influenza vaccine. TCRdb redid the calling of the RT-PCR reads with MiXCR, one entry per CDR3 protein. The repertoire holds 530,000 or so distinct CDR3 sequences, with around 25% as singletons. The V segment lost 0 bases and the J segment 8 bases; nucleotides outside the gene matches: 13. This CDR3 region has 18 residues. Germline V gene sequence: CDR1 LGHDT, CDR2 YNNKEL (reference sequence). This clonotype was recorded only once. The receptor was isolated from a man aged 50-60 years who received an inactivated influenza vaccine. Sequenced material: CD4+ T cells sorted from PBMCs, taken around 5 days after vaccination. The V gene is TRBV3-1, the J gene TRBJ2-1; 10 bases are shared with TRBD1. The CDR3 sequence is CASSQDRVDRGDGDEQFF. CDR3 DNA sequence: TGTGCCAGCAGCCAAGATCGTGTGGACAGGGGGGATGGCGATGAGCAGTTCTTC.